Below are 27 T cell receptor beta chains sequenced from a single sample in a study of tumor-infiltrating lymphocytes in localized non-small cell lung cancer. Only in-frame clones appear in the TCRdb table, and some are missing; sequencing was by immunoSEQ multiplex PCR. The sample shows 20,000 to 25,000 clones, roughly two thirds of them seen only once. Sequencing was done on a sample of lung tumor tissue. These receptors were obtained from a human donor with non-small cell lung cancer.

The chain recombines TRBV28 with TRBJ2-7; D gene ambiguous. This CDR3 comprises 14 residues. Trimming removed 7 bases at V and 4 bases at J, with 17 bases between. The germline V gene has CDR1 MDHEN and CDR2 SYDVKM. CDR3 sequence reads: CASNIYGTTYEQYF. CDR3 DNA: TGTGCCAGCAACATATACGGTACGACTTACGAGCAGTACTTC. Full variable domain (outside the CDR3, taken from reference TRBV28 and TRBJ2-7): DVKVTQSSRYLVKRTGEKVFLECVQDMDHENMFWYRQDPGLGLRLIYFSYDVKMKEKGDIPEGYSVSREKKERFSLILESASTNQTSMYLCASNIYGTTYEQYFGPGTRLTVT.

This clone showed up just a few times. This chain links TRBV5-1 with TRBJ2-3, with no clear D. Germline V gene lookup returns CDR1 SGHRS and CDR2 YFSETQ. CDR3 length: 13 amino acids. The V end was cut by 0 bases, the J end by 6 bases, with 8 bases between. CDR3 in amino acids: CASSLEFSDTQYF. CDR3 DNA: TGCGCCAGCAGCTTGGAGTTTTCCGATACGCAGTATTTT.

V and J are TRBV5-1 and TRBJ2-7; D call uncertain. V was clipped by 5 bases and J by 3 bases, with 9 bases between them. The CDR3 has 12 residues. Germline CDR1 SGHRS, CDR2 YFSETQ. CDR3 bases: TGCGCCAGCAGTGACGGCCACTACGAGCAGTACTTC. Translating it yields CASSDGHYEQYF.

The chain joins TRBV28 to TRBJ2-4; TRBD1 is a possible D gene (6 bases). Per germline, CDR1 MDHEN and CDR2 SYDVKM. The CDR3 contains 15 residues. The V gene lost 5 bases and the J gene lost 6 bases, with 17 bases spanning the gap. Here the CDR3 DNA reads TGTGCCAGCAGTCAATGGGGGCAGGGATCAAACATTCAGTACTTC. Its translation: CASSQWGQGSNIQYF.

This clone came up once. V gene TRBV6-1 combines with J gene TRBJ1-5; the D is unclear. Germline values: CDR1 MNHNS, CDR2 SASEGT. CDR3 length equals 13 residues. Deletions cut 4 bases from V and 4 bases from J, with 8 bases between. CDR3 sequence: CASSGGLNQPQHF. The DNA of the CDR3 is TGTGCCAGCAGTGGCGGTTTGAATCAGCCCCAGCATTTT.

The chain links TRBV6-6 to TRBJ2-3; D is perhaps TRBD1 or TRBD2 (5 bases each). The CDR3 has 16 amino acids. V was pared by 5 bases and J by 3 bases, with 18 bases between. Per the germline V gene, CDR1 is MNHNY and CDR2 is SVGAGI (reference sequence). The CDR3, as DNA: TGTGCCAGCAGTCCCTCATGGGACCCAACAACAGATACGCAGTATTTT. It specifies CASSPSWDPTTDTQYF.

The rearrangement links TRBV6-1 to TRBJ2-1, with 7 bases that match TRBD2. Per germline, CDR1 MNHNS and CDR2 SASEGT. The V segment lost 2 bases and the J segment 0 bases; nucleotides outside the gene matches: 4. This CDR3 spans 16 amino acids. The CDR3 DNA is TGTGCCAGCAGTGAACTAGCGGCGAGCTCCTACAATGAGCAGTTCTTC. It specifies CASSELAASSYNEQFF.

The gene calls are TRBV7-9 and TRBJ1-2, with TRBD1 identical over 7 bases. The CDR3 length is 17 residues. Trimming at V came to 2 bases and at J to 1 base, leaving 10 bases not matched to a gene. Looked up from germline, CDR1 is SEHNR and CDR2 is FQNEAQ (reference sequence). The CDR3 nucleotides are TGTGCCAGCAGCTTACTCGGGGACAGACCCAATAACTATGGCTACACCTTC. Protein: CASSLLGDRPNNYGYTF.

This chain joins TRBV4-1 and TRBJ2-3; D is unresolved. This CDR3 contains 18 residues. Germline V gene lookup returns CDR1 MGHRA and CDR2 YSYEKL. V was clipped by 4 bases and J by 0 bases, with 20 bases between them. Written as DNA, the CDR3 is TGCGCCAGCAGCCCTACGACATCAATGGCGGCTAGCACAGATACGCAGTATTTT. The encoded protein is CASSPTTSMAASTDTQYF.

CDR3 residues: CASSPEYLNTEAFF. Here the CDR3 DNA reads TGTGCCAGCAGTCCTGAGTACCTGAACACTGAAGCTTTCTTT. V is TRBV27 and J is TRBJ1-1, with D unclear. Germline CDR1 is MNHEY and CDR2 is SMNVEV (reference sequence). V shed 5 bases and J shed 0 bases, with 10 bases lying between them. The CDR3 extends over 14 amino acids.

About this clone itself: An end of the junction does not agree with germline; a read error may underlie this. This chain joins TRBV6-1 and TRBJ2-7, with 8 bases lining up with TRBD1. The length of the CDR3 is 16 residues. Germline V gives CDR1 MNHNS, CDR2 SASEGT. Here the CDR3 reads CAISESFGQGAPEQYF. The CDR3 coding sequence is TGTGCCATCAGTGAGTCATTCGGGCAGGGGGCACCCGAGCAGTACTTC.

This clone was counted between two and nine times. This chain connects TRBV10-2 to TRBJ2-5, with TRBD1 matching 10 bases. Germline-derived CDR1 and CDR2 are WSHSY and SAAADI. The V and J ends lost 7 bases and 5 bases, in that order; junction bases with no gene match: 22. The CDR3 has 19 residues. In nucleotides, the CDR3 is TGCGCCAGCACACTGAACCGGGACAGGGGAGCTGATCTTTATGAGACCCAGTACTTC. Residues: CASTLNRDRGADLYETQYF.

The sample holds a few counts of this clone. The genes are TRBV4-2 and TRBJ1-2; D remains ambiguous. There are 15 residues in the CDR3. V lost 4 bases and J lost 8, with 20 bases in between. Germline V gene sequence: CDR1 LGHNA, CDR2 YNFKEQ. The CDR3 DNA reads TGTGCCAGCAGCCCGAGCCTGGCGCAGGTAGGAGGCTACACCTTC. Protein: CASSPSLAQVGGYTF.

V usage is TRBV4-2 and J usage is TRBJ2-5, with 8 bases identical to TRBD2. The CDR3 is made up of 15 amino acids. Germline loops: CDR1 LGHNA, CDR2 YNFKEQ. The V gene end was trimmed by 1 base and the J gene end by 2 bases; junction bases not matched to a gene: 3. Here the CDR3 DNA reads TGTGCCAGCAGCCAAGTAGCGGGGCCACAAGAGACCCAGTACTTC. The encoded protein is CASSQVAGPQETQYF.

This chain connects TRBV30 to TRBJ2-3; TRBD2 agrees at 9 bases. The germline V gene has CDR1 GTSNPN and CDR2 SVGIG (reference sequence). The J segment lost 7 bases and the V segment lost 4 bases, leaving 15 bases of the junction unmatched. CDR3 length: 16 residues. The CDR3 loop reads CAWTHGSSGAMYTQYF. In DNA, the CDR3 is TGTGCCTGGACCCACGGGTCTAGCGGGGCCATGTATACGCAGTATTTT.

By proportion, this clone is medium-sized (0.01 to 0.1%). The rearrangement joins TRBV4-1 to TRBJ2-7; the D is unclear. Trimming shortened V by 4 bases and J by 3 bases, and 28 bases separated the two germline ends. Germline V gene data show CDR1 as MGHRA and CDR2 as YSYEKL. CDR3 length: 19 residues. The CDR3 spells CASSPTREPLSQGIYEQYF. The CDR3 DNA is TGCGCCAGCAGCCCCACCCGAGAGCCCTTGAGCCAAGGGATCTACGAGCAGTACTTC.

V gene TRBV9 combines with J gene TRBJ1-4; D may be TRBD1 (6 bases). Germline loops: CDR1 SGDLS, CDR2 YYNGEE. This CDR3 has 15 residues. V was clipped by 4 bases and J by 7 bases, with 17 bases between them. This CDR3 is CASSPRGGAGEKLFF. In DNA, the CDR3 is TGTGCCAGCAGCCCACGAGGGGGGGCAGGTGAAAAACTGTTTTTT.

This clone was observed a handful of times. The chain is built from TRBV18 and TRBJ1-1; 10 nucleotides agree with TRBD1. The CDR3 has 15 amino acids. Per the germline V gene, CDR1 is KGHSH and CDR2 is LQKENI. The V gene end was trimmed by 5 bases and the J gene end by 11 bases; junction bases not matched to a gene: 14. CDR3 coding DNA: TGTGCCAGCTCAGAGAGACAGGGGGCGAGGTTGGGGGCTTTCTTT. This translates into CASSERQGARLGAFF.

This chain joins TRBV6-6 and TRBJ2-7; TRBD2 might be the D (5 bases). The CDR3 runs 14 residues. Germline CDR1 is MNHNY and CDR2 is SVGAGI (reference sequence). Trimming took 7 bases from V and 0 from J, leaving 13 bases between them. The chain's CDR3 is CASTPTGSSYEQYF. As DNA, the CDR3 is TGTGCCAGCACTCCGACGGGGAGCTCCTACGAGCAGTACTTC.

The V and J genes are TRBV13 and TRBJ1-4; 12 positions agree with TRBD1. Germline V gene lookup returns CDR1 PRHDT and CDR2 FYEKMQ (reference sequence). The J segment lost 8 bases and the V segment lost 0 bases, leaving 4 bases of the junction unmatched. The CDR3 runs 16 residues. CDR3 bases: TGTGCCAGCAGCTTAGGGGGGACAGGGGGCGAAGAAAAACTGTTTTTT. Protein sequence: CASSLGGTGGEEKLFF.

The chain carries TRBV6-6 and TRBJ2-5, with 14 bases fitting TRBD2. CDR1 is MNHNY, CDR2 SVGAGI, per germline (reference sequence). The V segment lost 4 bases and the J segment 5 bases; nucleotides outside the gene matches: 3. The CDR3 totals 15 residues. This chain's CDR3 is CASSFRLAGGETQYF. The CDR3 region has the DNA TGTGCCAGCAGTTTCCGACTAGCGGGAGGGGAGACCCAGTACTTC.

The CDR3 spells CASSVTSGNTDTQYF. The CDR3 DNA reads TGTGCCAGCAGCGTTACCAGCGGGAATACAGATACGCAGTATTTT. This rearrangement joins TRBV9 to TRBJ2-3, with 7 bases identical to TRBD2. J gave up 3 bases and V 2 bases, and 6 bases lay outside the gene matches. Germline CDR1 reads SGDLS; CDR2 reads YYNGEE. The CDR3 extends over 15 amino acids.

The CDR3 coding sequence is TGTGCCAGCAGCCCGGCGATCAGAAACACCATATATTTT. This sequence encodes CASSPAIRNTIYF. This rearrangement joins TRBV6-5 to TRBJ1-3; no reliable D call. Germline V gives CDR1 MNHEY, CDR2 SVGAGI. The V end lost 6 bases, the J end lost 5 bases, and 11 bases lay between the germline ends. The CDR3 contains 13 residues.

This chain uses TRBV11-2 with TRBJ1-2; no reliable D call. The V gene lost 1 base and the J gene lost 0 bases, with 9 bases spanning the gap. This CDR3 has 15 amino acids. Germline V gene lookup returns CDR1 SGHAT and CDR2 FQNNGV. CDR3 sequence reads: CASSLGGTTNYGYTF. As DNA, the CDR3 is TGTGCCAGCAGCTTAGGAGGTACTACTAACTATGGCTACACCTTC. The variable domain in full, completed from reference TRBV11-2 and TRBJ1-2, reads EAGVAQSPRYKIIEKRQSVAFWCNPISGHATLYWYQQILGQGPKLLIQFQNNGVVDDSQLPKDRFSAERLKGVDSTLKIQPAKLEDSAVYLCASSLGGTTNYGYTFGSGTRLTVV.

V gene TRBV7-3 combines with J gene TRBJ2-3, with 14 bases identical to TRBD2. Germline CDR1 and CDR2: SGHTA and FQGTGA. J lost 6 bases, V lost 3 bases, and 8 bases had no gene match. The CDR3 length is 17 residues. The DNA for the CDR3 is TGTGCCAGCAGCTTCTCCGGGACTAGCGGGAGCGCGGATACGCAGTATTTT. Translation gives CASSFSGTSGSADTQYF.

This clone showed up just a few times. The chain joins TRBV4-1 to TRBJ2-7, with 7 bases identical to TRBD1. The V gene end was trimmed by 3 bases and the J gene end by 3 bases; junction bases not matched to a gene: 5. The CDR3 loop spans 14 amino acids. Per the germline V gene, CDR1 is MGHRA and CDR2 is YSYEKL. The CDR3 coding sequence is TGCGCCAGCAGCCAGGGGACAGTAGGCTACGAGCAGTACTTC. It codes for CASSQGTVGYEQYF.

The rearrangement joins TRBV11-2 to TRBJ1-2; no firm D call. Germline-derived CDR1 and CDR2 are SGHAT and FQNNGV. V lost 3 bases, J lost 6 bases, and 11 bases lay in between. CDR3 length equals 13 residues. The DNA of the CDR3 is TGTGCCAGCAGCTTGCCCCAGGCGGATGGCTACACCTTC. Residues: CASSLPQADGYTF.